The clone carrying this TCR beta chain appeared once. The source of the sample is a study of blood T cell repertoires in COVID-19. Study context: Samples of COVID-19 (acute and convalescent) were obtained from the United States, Italy and Spain. PBMCs, B-cell-depleted T cells, or T cells provided the cDNA or gDNA that made up the material.

Trimming at V came to 3 bases and at J to 4 bases, leaving 6 bases not matched to a gene. The CDR3 has 15 residues. The germline V gene has CDR1 KGHSH and CDR2 LQKENI. Per the study methods: It was from reference gene primer amplification that nucleated cell counts were estimated. TCRdb's table, derived via immunoSEQ multiplex PCR, lists solely in-frame clones and lacks some. The V and J calls and clone size are taken from that table; D and trimming were inferred from the DNA. The table shows fewer than 50,000 clones, with roughly 90% occurring only once. The sequencing input was peripheral blood. The TCR sequence derives from a human donor in a cohort sampled during active COVID-19. The rearrangement links TRBV18 to TRBJ2-7; 10 bases fit TRBD1. This CDR3 is CASSPRGQGSYEQYF. The CDR3 DNA reads as TGTGCCAGCTCACCTAGGGGACAGGGGAGTTACGAGCAGTACTTC.